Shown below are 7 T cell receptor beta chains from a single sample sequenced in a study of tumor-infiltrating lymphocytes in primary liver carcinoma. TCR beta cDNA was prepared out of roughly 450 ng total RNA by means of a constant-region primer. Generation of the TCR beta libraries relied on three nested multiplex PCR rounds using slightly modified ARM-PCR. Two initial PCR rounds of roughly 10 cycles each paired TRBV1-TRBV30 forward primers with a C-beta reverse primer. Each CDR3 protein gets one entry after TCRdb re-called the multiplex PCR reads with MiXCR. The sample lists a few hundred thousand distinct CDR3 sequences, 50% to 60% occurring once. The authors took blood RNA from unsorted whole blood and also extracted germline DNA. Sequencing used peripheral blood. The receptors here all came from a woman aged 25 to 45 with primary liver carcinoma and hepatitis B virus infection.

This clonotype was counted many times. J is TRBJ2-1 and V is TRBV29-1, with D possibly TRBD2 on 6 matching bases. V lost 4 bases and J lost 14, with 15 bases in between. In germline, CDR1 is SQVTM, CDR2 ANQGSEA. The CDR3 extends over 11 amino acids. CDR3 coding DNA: TGCAGCGTTGGGGTAGGGAGGAAGAAGTTCTTC. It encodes CSVGVGRKKFF.

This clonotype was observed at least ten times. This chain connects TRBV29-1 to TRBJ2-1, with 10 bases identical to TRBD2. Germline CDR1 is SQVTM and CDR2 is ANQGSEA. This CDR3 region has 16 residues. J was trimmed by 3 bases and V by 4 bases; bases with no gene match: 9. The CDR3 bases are TGCAGCGTTGGCAGCCTAGCGGGAGCTCTCTACAATGAGCAGTTCTTC. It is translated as CSVGSLAGALYNEQFF.

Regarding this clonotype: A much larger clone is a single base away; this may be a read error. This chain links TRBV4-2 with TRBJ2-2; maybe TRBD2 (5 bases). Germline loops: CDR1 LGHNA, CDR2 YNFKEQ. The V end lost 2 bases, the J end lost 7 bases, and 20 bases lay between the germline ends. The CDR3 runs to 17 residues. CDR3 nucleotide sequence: TGTGCCAGCAGCCAATATTTAACGGGGAGTAGCATCGGGGAGCTGTTTTTT. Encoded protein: CASSQYLTGSSIGELFF.

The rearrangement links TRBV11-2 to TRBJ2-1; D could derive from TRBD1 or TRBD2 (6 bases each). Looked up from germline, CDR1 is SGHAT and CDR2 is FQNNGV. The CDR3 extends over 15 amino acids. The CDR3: CTNSLGGSGYNEQFF. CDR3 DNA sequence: TGTACCAACAGCTTAGGGGGGAGTGGCTACAATGAGCAGTTCTTC.

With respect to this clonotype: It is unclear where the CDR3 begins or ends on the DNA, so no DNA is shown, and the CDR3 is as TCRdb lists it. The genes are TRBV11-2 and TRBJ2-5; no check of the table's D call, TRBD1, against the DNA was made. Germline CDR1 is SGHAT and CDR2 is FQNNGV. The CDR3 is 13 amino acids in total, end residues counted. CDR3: CVSFGKGTEIQYF.

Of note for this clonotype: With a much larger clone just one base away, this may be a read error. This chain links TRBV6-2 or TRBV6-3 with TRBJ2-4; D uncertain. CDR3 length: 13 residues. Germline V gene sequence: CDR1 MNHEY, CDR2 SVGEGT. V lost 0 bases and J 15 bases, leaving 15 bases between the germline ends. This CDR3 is CASSYSNPSRRYF. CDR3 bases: TGTGCCAGCAGTTACTCGAACCCGTCGCGGCGGTACTTC.

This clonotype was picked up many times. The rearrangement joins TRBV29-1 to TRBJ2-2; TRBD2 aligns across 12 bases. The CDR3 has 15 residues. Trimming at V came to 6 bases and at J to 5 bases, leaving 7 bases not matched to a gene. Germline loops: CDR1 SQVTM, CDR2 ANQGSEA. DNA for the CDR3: TGCAGCGTGCGTGGACTAGCGGGATTTACCGGGGAGCTGTTTTTT. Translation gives CSVRGLAGFTGELFF.